This TCR beta chain emerged from a study of T cell responses to AZD1222 COVID-19 vaccine. Study findings and constraints: Only a handful of AZD1222 recipients, five to seven in all, had baseline seropositivity. After the peak T cell response, and only then, were repertoires sampled.

Germline assignment: CDR1 MNHEY and CDR2 SMNVEV (reference sequence). V dropped 3 bases and J dropped 7 bases, with 13 bases sitting between them. This CDR3 region has 14 residues. Sequencing was performed with immunoSEQ multiplex PCR; in TCRdb, only in-frame clones are kept and a portion is missing. The sample includes more than 110,000 clones, 85% to 95% of them seen just once. As to this clone: No antigen is known for it.

The specimen comprised peripheral blood, sampled 28 days after the second AZD1222 dose. The clonotype was recovered from an adult who received the AZD1222 COVID-19 vaccine. The genes are TRBV27 and TRBJ1-5; D is unclear. The CDR3 spells CASSFTSNRQPQHF. CDR3 bases: TGTGCCAGCAGTTTCACTTCGAACCGGCAGCCCCAGCATTTT.